Detailed here is one TCR beta chain. Which antigen it targets is not known. Base qualities are not provided; no much larger clone lies one nucleotide away. The data derive from a study of T-cell memory formation after mild COVID-19 (dated by TCRdb to the early 2020s). Some background on the complete study: TCR sequence clusters from the two donors were found to be largely donor specific. In a couple of donors, T-cell clones that expanded and contracted after mild COVID-19 were followed by sequencing TCRalpha and TCRbeta repertoires longitudinally. The cohort comprised two young, previously healthy adult volunteers, one female and one male. What the authors observed across the whole study: Some responding clones were detected in pre-infection memory, which suggested that pre-existing cross-reactive memory T cells had joined the SARS-CoV-2 response. Contracting CD4+ clones were located mainly in the CM and EM memory subsets, whereas CD8+ clones were found to be enriched in EMRA. Whether the second-wave clones peaking on day 37 were SARS-CoV-2 specific was not confirmed. Balanced CD4/CD8 phenotypes were observed for clones contracting from day 15 to 85, whereas a bias towards CD4+ was observed for a second wave of clones expanding from day 15 to 37. The study covered only a couple of mild cases, and larger cohorts including severe cases with pre-infection samples were considered necessary.

The sample was run on an Illumina NovaSeq 6000. TCRalpha and TCRbeta cDNA libraries were built by 5'RACE with constant-segment primers, adding sample barcodes and unique molecular identifiers. RNA was extracted from every sample with Trizol reagent. Amplification of the libraries took two PCR steps, and the second step added a second sample barcode plus Illumina TruSeq adapters. Libraries were sequenced on an Illumina NovaSeq with 2 x 150 bp paired-end reads. On the authors' methods: The reads were demultiplexed and collapsed into UMI-guided consensus sequences using migec v1.2.7. Using mixcr v2.1.11, UMI consensuses were aligned to TRA and TRB V and J templates and then assembled into clonotypes. Expanded or contracted clonotypes were those called significant by both edgeR and NoisET, with noise models trained on biological replicates. edgeR calls used a false discovery rate-adjusted p below 0.01 and a log2 fold-change threshold of 1. As an exploratory analysis of dynamics, max-normalized trajectories of the 1000 most abundant clonotypes were examined by PCA with hierarchical clustering. Separately sequenced CD4+ and CD8+ repertoires were used to assign the CD4 or CD8 phenotype of responding clones. TCRdb ran its own pipeline on the public reads, namely fastp trimming at Q25 and MiXCR clone calling, and kept in-frame beta chains. Each CDR3 protein appears once, grouped with its most common genes and DNA. TCRdb, not the authors, supplied the V and J calls. Present in this sample are around 300,000 distinct CDR3 sequences, 7% to 10% of which were seen just once. The ten most abundant clones make up about 20% of the sample.

Trimming removed 2 bases from V and 2 bases from J, leaving 7 bases between the germline ends. The CDR3 spans 13 residues, from the cysteine through the phenylalanine. CDR3 DNA only is kept here, 39 bases in frame from base 1. The germline V gene provides CDR1 ENHRY and CDR2 SYGVKD. PBMCs were isolated by Ficoll-Paque density gradient centrifugation. The sequencing input was PBMCs or a T cell subset sorted from them (not recorded which). The chain links TRBV10-3 with TRBJ2-7; the D region may be TRBD1 or TRBD2, each matching 5 bases equally. The TCR sequence derives from a man between 18 and 35 years old who had mild COVID-19 (a few samples of this study predate the infection). The sample titles of this study are shuffled in the database, so cell type and time point are left out; the donor was told from shared clones. The CDR3 has the sequence CAISEGGTYEQYF. Read as DNA, the sequence is TGTGCCATCAGTGAGGGGGGAACCTACGAGCAGTACTTC.